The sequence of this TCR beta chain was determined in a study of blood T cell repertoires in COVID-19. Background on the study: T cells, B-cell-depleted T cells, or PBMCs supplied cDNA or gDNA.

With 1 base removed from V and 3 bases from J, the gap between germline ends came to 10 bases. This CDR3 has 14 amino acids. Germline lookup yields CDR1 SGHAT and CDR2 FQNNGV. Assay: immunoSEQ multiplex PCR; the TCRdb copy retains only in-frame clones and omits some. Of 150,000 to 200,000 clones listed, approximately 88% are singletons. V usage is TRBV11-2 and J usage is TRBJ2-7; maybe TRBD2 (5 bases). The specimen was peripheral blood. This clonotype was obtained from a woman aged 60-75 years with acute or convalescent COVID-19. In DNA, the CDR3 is TGTGCCAGCAGCTTAGGAACGGGGAACTACGAGCAGTACTTC. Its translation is CASSLGTGNYEQYF. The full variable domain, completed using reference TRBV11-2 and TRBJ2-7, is EAGVAQSPRYKIIEKRQSVAFWCNPISGHATLYWYQQILGQGPKLLIQFQNNGVVDDSQLPKDRFSAERLKGVDSTLKIQPAKLEDSAVYLCASSLGTGNYEQYFGPGTRLTVT.